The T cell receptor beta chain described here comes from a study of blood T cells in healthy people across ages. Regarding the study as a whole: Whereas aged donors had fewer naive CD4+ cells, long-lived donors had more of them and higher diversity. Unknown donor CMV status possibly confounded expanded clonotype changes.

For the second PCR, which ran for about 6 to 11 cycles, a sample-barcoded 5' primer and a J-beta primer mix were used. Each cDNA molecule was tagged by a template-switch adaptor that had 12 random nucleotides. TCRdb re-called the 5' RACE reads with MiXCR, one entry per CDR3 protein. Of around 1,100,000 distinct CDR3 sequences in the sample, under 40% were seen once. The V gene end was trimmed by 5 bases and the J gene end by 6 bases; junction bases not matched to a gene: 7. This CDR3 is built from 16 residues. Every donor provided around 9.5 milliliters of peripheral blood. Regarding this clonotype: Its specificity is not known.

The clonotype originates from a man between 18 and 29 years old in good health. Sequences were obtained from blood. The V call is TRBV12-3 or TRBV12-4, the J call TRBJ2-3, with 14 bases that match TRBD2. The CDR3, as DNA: TGTGCCAGCAGTAAGGCGACTAGCGGGGGGGCCGATACGCAGTATTTT. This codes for CASSKATSGGADTQYF.